Presented here are 10 T cell receptor beta chains from one specimen sequenced in a study of T cells in Graves' hyperthyroidism and ophthalmopathy (dated by TCRdb to 2018 to 2020). Library preparation was by multiplex PCR. The sequencing machine was an Illumina HiSeq 2000. Amplification of TCR beta CDR3 regions was carried out from RNA transcripts. For the first round of RT-PCR on the TCR CDR3, the HTBI primer set was used together with the Qiagen OneStep RT-PCR kit. Starting from the raw public reads, TCRdb applied fastp trimming at Q25, assembled clones with MiXCR and retained in-frame beta chains. Entries are consolidated by CDR3 protein sequence, retaining the most common genes and DNA. The sample has 250,000 to 300,000 distinct CDR3 sequences on record, roughly 19% of them singletons. About 35% of the sample belongs to the ten largest clones. Sequencing was performed on blood. The receptors derive from a man aged 45 to 65 with Graves' ophthalmopathy.

This clonotype was detected only once. V is TRBV3-1 and J is TRBJ2-3; TRBD2 matches at 11 bases. Germline V gene lookup returns CDR1 LGHDT and CDR2 YNNKEL (reference sequence). Germline trimming cut 2 bases from V and 8 bases from J; bases unmatched to any gene: 9. CDR3 length equals 16 residues. The CDR3 sequence: CASSQPVGTSGPTQYF. As DNA, the CDR3 is TGTGCCAGCAGCCAACCGGTCGGGACTAGCGGCCCTACGCAGTATTTT.

This clonotype was counted a few times. The CDR3 region is CASSQGRDRSTGELFF. As DNA, the CDR3 is TGCGCCAGCAGCCAGGGGAGGGACAGGTCCACCGGGGAGCTGTTTTTT. This chain uses TRBV4-1 with TRBJ2-2, with D tentatively TRBD1 (8 bases). The germline gives CDR1 MGHRA, CDR2 YSYEKL. V shed 3 bases and J shed 4 bases, with 15 bases lying between them. This CDR3 comprises 16 residues.

The table lists this clonotype with many counts. V usage is TRBV5-1 and J usage is TRBJ2-3, with D possibly being TRBD1 (5 bases). This CDR3 contains 14 residues. V dropped 0 bases and J dropped 2 bases, with 7 bases sitting between them. Germline V gives CDR1 SGHRS, CDR2 YFSETQ. In DNA form, the CDR3 reads TGCGCCAGCAGCTTGGGACAGACCACAGATACGCAGTATTTT. The encoded protein is CASSLGQTTDTQYF.

This clonotype appeared once. This rearrangement joins TRBV6-1 to TRBJ2-2, with D unresolved. Germline values: CDR1 MNHNS, CDR2 SASEGT. This CDR3 has 17 amino acids. Between the trimmed V and J ends, which lost 2 bases and 0 bases, there was a span of 13 bases. The CDR3 loop is CASSERVPSPNTGELFF. Here the CDR3 DNA reads TGTGCCAGCAGTGAAAGGGTACCGAGCCCGAACACCGGGGAGCTGTTTTTT.

The chain is built from TRBV7-3 and TRBJ2-1; D not certain. The V gene lost 5 bases and the J gene lost 5 bases, with 16 bases spanning the gap. The CDR3 covers 15 residues. Looked up from germline, CDR1 is SGHTA and CDR2 is FQGTGA. In DNA form, the CDR3 reads TGTGCCAGCAGCCCCCGGCCACCCCCGAACAATGAGCAGTTCTTC. Translation: CASSPRPPPNNEQFF. The full variable domain, completed using reference TRBV7-3 and TRBJ2-1, is GAGVSQTPSNKVTEKGKYVELRCDPISGHTALYWYRQSLGQGPEFLIYFQGTGAADDSGLPNDRFFAVRPEGSVSTLKIQRTERGDSAVYLCASSPRPPPNNEQFFGPGTRLTVL.

This clonotype has at least ten counts. The chain couples TRBV5-1 to TRBJ2-7; a possible D gene is TRBD2 (5 bases). The CDR3 has 14 residues. CDR1 SGHRS and CDR2 YFSETQ come from the germline V gene. Trimming stripped 4 bases from V and 1 base from J, with 12 bases between. This CDR3 reads CASSIGLRSYEQYF. CDR3 coding DNA: TGCGCCAGCAGCATCGGACTGAGGTCCTACGAGCAGTACTTC.

The sample holds a few counts of this clonotype. This chain uses TRBV12-3 or TRBV12-4 with TRBJ2-3; 15 bases agree with TRBD2. V shed 6 bases, J shed 6 bases, and the junction held 4 bases outside the gene matches. This CDR3 has 15 amino acids. CDR3 DNA sequence: TGTGCCAGCAGCGGCGGGACTAGCGGGAGGGATACGCAGTATTTT. Protein: CASSGGTSGRDTQYF.

This clonotype appeared a few times. The chain is built from TRBV5-4 and TRBJ2-6; 10 nucleotides line up with TRBD1. After removal of 4 bases from V and 4 bases from J, the junction contained 8 bases not matched to a gene. Germline V lookup: CDR1 SGHNT, CDR2 YYREEE (reference sequence). This CDR3 is built from 17 residues. The CDR3: CASSLTRQGAGANVLTF. As DNA, the CDR3 is TGTGCCAGCAGCCTCACCCGACAGGGGGCCGGGGCCAACGTCCTGACTTTC.

The gene calls are TRBV6-1 and TRBJ2-7; TRBD1 matches at 7 bases. With 5 bases clipped from V and 5 bases from J, the junction kept 3 bases outside the gene matches. This CDR3 region has 12 residues. The germline CDR1 and CDR2 sequences are MNHNS and SASEGT. CDR3 nucleotide sequence: TGTGCCAGCAGTCCGCAGGGGGACGAGCAGTACTTC. It encodes CASSPQGDEQYF.

This clonotype appeared many times. This chain joins TRBV3-1 and TRBJ2-3; TRBD2 matches 13 bases. The V and J ends lost 5 bases and 4 bases, in that order; junction bases with no gene match: 12. The CDR3 is 18 amino acids. Germline V CDR1 and CDR2: LGHDT, YNNKEL (reference sequence). Here the CDR3 reads CASSGVRTSGSWSDTQYF. Here the CDR3 DNA reads TGTGCCAGCAGCGGGGTGCGGACTAGCGGGAGTTGGTCAGATACGCAGTATTTT.